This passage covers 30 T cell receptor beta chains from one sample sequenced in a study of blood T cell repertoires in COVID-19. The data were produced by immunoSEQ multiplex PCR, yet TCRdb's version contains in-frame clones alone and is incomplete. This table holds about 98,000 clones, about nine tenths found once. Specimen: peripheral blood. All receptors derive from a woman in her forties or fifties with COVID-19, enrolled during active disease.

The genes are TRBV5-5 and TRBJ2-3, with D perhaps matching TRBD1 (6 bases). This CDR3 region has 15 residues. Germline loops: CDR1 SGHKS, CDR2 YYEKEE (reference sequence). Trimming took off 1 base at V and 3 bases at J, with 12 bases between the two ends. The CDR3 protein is CASSLSQGVTDTQYF. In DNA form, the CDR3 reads TGTGCCAGCAGCTTGTCACAGGGCGTGACAGATACGCAGTATTTT.

The CDR3 spells CASGLGRGTPYEQYF. In DNA form, the CDR3 reads TGTGCTAGTGGTTTGGGCAGGGGTACACCCTACGAGCAGTACTTC. The genes are TRBV12-5 and TRBJ2-7, with D tentatively TRBD1 (6 bases). Germline assignment: CDR1 LGHNT and CDR2 FRNRAP. This CDR3 contains 15 residues. Trimming removed 1 base at V and 2 bases at J, with 12 bases between.

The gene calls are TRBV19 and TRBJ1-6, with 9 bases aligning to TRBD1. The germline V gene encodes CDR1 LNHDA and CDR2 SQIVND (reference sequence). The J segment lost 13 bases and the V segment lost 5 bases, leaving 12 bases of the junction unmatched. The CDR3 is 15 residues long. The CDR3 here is CASSGPGQGIGPLHF. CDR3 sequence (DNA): TGTGCCAGTAGTGGACCGGGACAGGGAATCGGGCCCCTCCACTTT.

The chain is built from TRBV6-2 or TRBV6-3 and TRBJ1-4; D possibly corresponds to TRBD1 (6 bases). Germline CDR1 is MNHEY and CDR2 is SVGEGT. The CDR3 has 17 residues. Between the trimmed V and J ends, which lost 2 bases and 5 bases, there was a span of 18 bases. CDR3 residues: CASSYTQTGWQNEKLFF. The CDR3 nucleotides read TGTGCCAGCAGTTACACCCAAACAGGGTGGCAGAATGAAAAACTGTTTTTT.

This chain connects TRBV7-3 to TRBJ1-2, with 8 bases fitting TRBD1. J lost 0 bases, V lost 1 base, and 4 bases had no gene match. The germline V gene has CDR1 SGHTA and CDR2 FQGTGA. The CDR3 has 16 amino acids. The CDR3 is CASSLSGDRSNYGYTF. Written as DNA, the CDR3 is TGTGCCAGCAGCTTAAGCGGGGACAGGTCTAACTATGGCTACACCTTC.

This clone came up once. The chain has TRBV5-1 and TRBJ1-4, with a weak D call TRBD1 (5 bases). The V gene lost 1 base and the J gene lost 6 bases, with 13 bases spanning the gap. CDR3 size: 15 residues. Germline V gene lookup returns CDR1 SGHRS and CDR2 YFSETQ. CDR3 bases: TGCGCCAGCAGCTTGACTGGGGCGCGAGATGAAAAACTGTTTTTT. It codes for CASSLTGARDEKLFF.

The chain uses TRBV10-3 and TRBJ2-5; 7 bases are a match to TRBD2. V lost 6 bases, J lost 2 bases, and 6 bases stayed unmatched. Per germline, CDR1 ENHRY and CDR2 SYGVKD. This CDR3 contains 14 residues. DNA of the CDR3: TGTGCCATCAGGGCTAGCGGAACACAAGAGACCCAGTACTTC. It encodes CAIRASGTQETQYF.

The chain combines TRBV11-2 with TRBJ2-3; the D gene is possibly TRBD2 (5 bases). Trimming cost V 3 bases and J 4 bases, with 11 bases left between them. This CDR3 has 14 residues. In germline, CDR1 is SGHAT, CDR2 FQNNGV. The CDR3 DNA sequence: TGTGCCAGCAGCTTCAAGGGAGAGTCAGATACGCAGTATTTT. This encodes CASSFKGESDTQYF.

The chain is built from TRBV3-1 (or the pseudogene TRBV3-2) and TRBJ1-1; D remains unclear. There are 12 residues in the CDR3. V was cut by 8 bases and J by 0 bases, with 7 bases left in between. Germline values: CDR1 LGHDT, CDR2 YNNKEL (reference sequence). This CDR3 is CASSEVNTEAFF. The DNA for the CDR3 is TGTGCCAGCTCCGAGGTGAACACTGAAGCTTTCTTT.

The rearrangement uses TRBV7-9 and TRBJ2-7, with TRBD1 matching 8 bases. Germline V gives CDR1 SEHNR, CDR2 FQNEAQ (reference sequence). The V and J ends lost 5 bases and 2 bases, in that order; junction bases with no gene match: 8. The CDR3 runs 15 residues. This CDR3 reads CASSTGTGNPYEQYF. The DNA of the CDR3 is TGTGCCAGCAGCACAGGGACAGGCAATCCCTACGAGCAGTACTTC.

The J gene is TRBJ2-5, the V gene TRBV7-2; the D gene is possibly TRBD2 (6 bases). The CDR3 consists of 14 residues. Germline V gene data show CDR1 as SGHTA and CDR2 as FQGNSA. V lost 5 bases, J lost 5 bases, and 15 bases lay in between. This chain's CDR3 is CASSRPGGRETQYF. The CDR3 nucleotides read TGTGCCAGCAGCCGCCCCGGGGGTAGGGAGACCCAGTACTTC.

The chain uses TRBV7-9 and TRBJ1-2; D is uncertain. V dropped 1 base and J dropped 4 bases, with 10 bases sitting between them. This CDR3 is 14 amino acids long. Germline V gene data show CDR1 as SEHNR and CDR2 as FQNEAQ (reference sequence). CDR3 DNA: TGTGCCAGCAGCTTAGAGGAGGGTTTCTATGGCTACACCTTC. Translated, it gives CASSLEEGFYGYTF.

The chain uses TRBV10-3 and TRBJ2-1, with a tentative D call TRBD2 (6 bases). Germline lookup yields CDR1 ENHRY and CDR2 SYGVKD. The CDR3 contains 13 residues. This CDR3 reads CALAGSAYNEQFF. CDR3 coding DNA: TGTGCATTGGCGGGGAGTGCCTACAATGAGCAGTTCTTC.

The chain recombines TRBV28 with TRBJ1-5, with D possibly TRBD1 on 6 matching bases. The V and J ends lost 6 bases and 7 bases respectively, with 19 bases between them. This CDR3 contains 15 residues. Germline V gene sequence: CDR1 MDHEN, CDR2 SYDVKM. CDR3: CASRETGSGWQPQHF. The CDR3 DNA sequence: TGTGCCAGCAGAGAAACAGGGAGTGGTTGGCAGCCCCAGCATTTT.

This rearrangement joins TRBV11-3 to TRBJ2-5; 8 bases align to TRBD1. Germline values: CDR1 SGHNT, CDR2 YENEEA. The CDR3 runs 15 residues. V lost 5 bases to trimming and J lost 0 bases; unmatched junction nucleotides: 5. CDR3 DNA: TGTGCCAGCAGCCCCAGGACAGGGTACCAAGAGACCCAGTACTTC. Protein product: CASSPRTGYQETQYF. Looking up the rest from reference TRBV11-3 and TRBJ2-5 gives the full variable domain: EAGVVQSPRYKIIEKKQPVAFWCNPISGHNTLYWYLQNLGQGPELLIRYENEEAVDDSQLPKDRFSAERLKGVDSTLKIQPAELGDSAVYLCASSPRTGYQETQYFGPGTRLLVL.

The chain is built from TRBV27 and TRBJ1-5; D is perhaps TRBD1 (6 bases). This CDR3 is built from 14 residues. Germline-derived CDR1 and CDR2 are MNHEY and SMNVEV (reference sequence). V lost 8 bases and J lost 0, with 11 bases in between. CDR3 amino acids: CASGRDISNQPQHF. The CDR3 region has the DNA TGTGCCAGCGGCAGGGACATTAGCAATCAGCCCCAGCATTTT.

CDR3: CAIGTAARGYTF. The CDR3 DNA is TGTGCCATCGGGACAGCTGCTAGGGGCTACACCTTC. This rearrangement joins TRBV4-2 to TRBJ1-2, with TRBD1 identical over 7 bases. The germline gives CDR1 LGHNA, CDR2 YNFKEQ. V lost 10 bases to trimming and J lost 8 bases; unmatched junction nucleotides: 10. The CDR3 runs 12 residues.

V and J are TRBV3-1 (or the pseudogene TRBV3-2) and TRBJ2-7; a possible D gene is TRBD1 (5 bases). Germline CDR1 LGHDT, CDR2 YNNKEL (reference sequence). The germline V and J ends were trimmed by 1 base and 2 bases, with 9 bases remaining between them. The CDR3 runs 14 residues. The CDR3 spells CASSQVAGTYEQYF. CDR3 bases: TGTGCCAGCAGCCAAGTGGCAGGGACCTACGAGCAGTACTTC.

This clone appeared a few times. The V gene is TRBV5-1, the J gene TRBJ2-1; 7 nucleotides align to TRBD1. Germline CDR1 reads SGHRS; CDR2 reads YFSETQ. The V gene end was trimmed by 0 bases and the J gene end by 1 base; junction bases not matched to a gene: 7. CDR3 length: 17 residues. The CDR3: CASSLGAGGTSYNEQFF. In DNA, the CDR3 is TGCGCCAGCAGCTTGGGTGCAGGGGGTACATCCTACAATGAGCAGTTCTTC.

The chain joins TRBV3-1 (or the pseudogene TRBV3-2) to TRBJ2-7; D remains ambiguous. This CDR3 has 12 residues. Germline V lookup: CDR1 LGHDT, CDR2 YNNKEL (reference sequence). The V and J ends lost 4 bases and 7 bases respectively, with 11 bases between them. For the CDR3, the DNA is TGTGCCAGCAGCCCGGGTTTTAAGGAGCAGTACTTC. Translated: CASSPGFKEQYF.

In DNA, the CDR3 is TGTGCCAGCAGCTTGGGCGGGACAGCCCCTGGAAACACCATATATTTT. Its protein product is CASSLGGTAPGNTIYF. The genes are TRBV7-9 and TRBJ1-3; 7 bases are a match to TRBD1. Germline CDR1 and CDR2: SEHNR and FQNEAQ (reference sequence). This CDR3 comprises 16 residues. Trimming removed 3 bases from V and 2 bases from J; junction bases left unmatched: 7.

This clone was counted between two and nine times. The CDR3 DNA is TGCGCCAGCAGCCAAGAATTCGCGGGGGGCTACGAGCAGTACTTC. It codes for CASSQEFAGGYEQYF. The chain links TRBV4-3 to TRBJ2-7, with TRBD2 matching over 8 bases. The CDR3 spans 15 residues. Trimming took 0 bases from V and 3 from J; bases not matched to a gene: 4. The V gene's germline CDR1 is LGHNA and CDR2 YSLEER.

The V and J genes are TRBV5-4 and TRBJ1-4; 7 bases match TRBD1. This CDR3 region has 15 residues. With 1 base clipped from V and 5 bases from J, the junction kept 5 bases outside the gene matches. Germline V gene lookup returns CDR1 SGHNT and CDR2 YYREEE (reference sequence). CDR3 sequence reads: CASSLKQGLNEKLFF. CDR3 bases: TGTGCCAGCAGCTTGAAACAGGGGCTAAATGAAAAACTGTTTTTT.

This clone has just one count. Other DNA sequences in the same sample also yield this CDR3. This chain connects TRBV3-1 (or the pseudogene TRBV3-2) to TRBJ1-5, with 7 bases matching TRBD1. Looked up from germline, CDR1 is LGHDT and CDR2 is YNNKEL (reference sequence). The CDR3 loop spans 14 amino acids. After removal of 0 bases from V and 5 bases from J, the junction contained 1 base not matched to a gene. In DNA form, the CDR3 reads TGTGCCAGCAGCCAAGACAGGGGGGATCAGCCCCAGCATTTT. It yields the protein CASSQDRGDQPQHF.

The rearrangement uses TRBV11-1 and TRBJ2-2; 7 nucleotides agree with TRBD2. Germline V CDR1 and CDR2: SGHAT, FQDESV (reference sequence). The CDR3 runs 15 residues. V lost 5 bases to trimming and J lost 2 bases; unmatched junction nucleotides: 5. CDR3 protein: CASSSRAGNTGELFF. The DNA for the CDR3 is TGTGCCAGCAGCAGTCGAGCGGGAAACACCGGGGAGCTGTTTTTT.

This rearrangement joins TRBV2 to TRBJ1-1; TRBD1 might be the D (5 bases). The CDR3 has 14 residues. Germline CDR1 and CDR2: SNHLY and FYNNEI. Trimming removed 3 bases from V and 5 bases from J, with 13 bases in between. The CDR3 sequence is CASSDVRVLTEAFF. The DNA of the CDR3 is TGTGCCAGCAGTGATGTCAGGGTCTTGACTGAAGCTTTCTTT.

CDR3 bases: TGCGCCAGCAGTGAGTCAGTGACAGGGGGTACGGCTTTCTTT. Its protein product is CASSESVTGGTAFF. V and J are TRBV10-1 and TRBJ1-1, with 9 nucleotides matching TRBD1. V lost 0 bases to trimming and J lost 11 bases; unmatched junction nucleotides: 7. The germline V gene has CDR1 WNHNN and CDR2 SYGVQD (reference sequence). CDR3 length: 14 residues.

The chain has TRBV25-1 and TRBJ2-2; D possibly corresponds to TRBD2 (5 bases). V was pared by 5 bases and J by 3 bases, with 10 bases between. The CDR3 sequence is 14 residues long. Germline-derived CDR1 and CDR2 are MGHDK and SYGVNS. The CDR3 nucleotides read TGTGCCAGCAGTCCCCTGAGGGACACCGGGGAGCTGTTTTTT. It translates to CASSPLRDTGELFF.

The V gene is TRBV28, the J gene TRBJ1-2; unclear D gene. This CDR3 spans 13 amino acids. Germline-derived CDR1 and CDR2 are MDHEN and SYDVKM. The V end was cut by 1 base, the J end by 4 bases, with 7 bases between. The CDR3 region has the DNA TGTGCCAGCAGTTTATTTCCGTCCTATGGCTACACCTTC. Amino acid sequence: CASSLFPSYGYTF.

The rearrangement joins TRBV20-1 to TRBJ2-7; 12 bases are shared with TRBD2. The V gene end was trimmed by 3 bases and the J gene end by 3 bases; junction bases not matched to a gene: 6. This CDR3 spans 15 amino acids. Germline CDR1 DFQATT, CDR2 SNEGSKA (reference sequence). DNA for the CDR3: TGCAGTGCTAGTTCCCGGACTAGCGGGGTCTACGAGCAGTACTTC. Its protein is CSASSRTSGVYEQYF.